The rows below give T cell receptor beta chains drawn from one sample of a study of graft-versus-host responses after intestinal transplantation. Data came from immunoSEQ multiplex PCR; TCRdb stores just in-frame clones and leaves some out. This table holds about 85,000 clones, around 84% found once. These receptors have no known antigen. Sequenced material: unstimulated CD4+ T cells sorted from spleen or lymph node cells, taken before intestinal transplant. These receptors all stem from a human donor who received an intestinal transplant. Both conserved end residues are trimmed from each CDR3. Clone size is not always given. Where it is, it says once, few, many or a class for expanded clones.

TRBJ2-3,13,-,TRBV5-1,ASSSRGRGPDTQY
TRBJ2-7,11,-,TRBV6-5,ASKGTETYEQY
TRBJ2-3,12,-,TRBV6-1,ASSVERGTDTQY
TRBJ2-1,12,-,TRBV7-9,ASSFGTVYNEQF
TRBJ2-7,12,-,TRBV2,ASSSLAGHYEQY
TRBJ2-2,13,-,TRBV9,ASSVTGELAGELF
TRBJ2-1,9,-,TRBV20-1,SAEARNEQF
TRBJ1-6,12,-,TRBV27,ASSLLGAYRALH
TRBJ2-3,10,-,TRBV2,ASGPFTDTQY
-,12,-,TRBV6-1,ASSVASGPYEQF
TRBJ2-1,12,-,TRBV4-1,ASSQVLGHNEQF
TRBJ2-3,12,-,TRBV6-6,ASRRQGSTDTQY
TRBJ2-1,14,-,TRBV5-4,ASSQTYGQGDNEQF
TRBJ1-5,15,-,TRBV19,ASSIGIQGESNQPQH
TRBJ1-1,15,-,TRBV27,ASSSPLRGGGGTEAF
TRBJ2-2,10,-,TRBV7-6,ASSTSSGELF
TRBJ2-7,12,once,TRBV5-4,ASSWGQGGGEQY
TRBJ2-1,15,-,TRBV7-8,ASSLVESGRRDNEQF
TRBJ1-5,13,-,TRBV7-9,ATVGGANSNQPQH
TRBJ2-2,13,-,TRBV28,ASRAAGPNTGELF
TRBJ2-1,13,-,TRBV28,ASRTDFRSNNEQF
TRBJ1-5,13,-,TRBV6-6,ASSYSLGSNQPQH
TRBJ2-2,10,-,TRBV28,ASKLVSGELF
TRBJ2-1,14,medium-sized,TRBV29-1,SVDLATRGLYNEQF
TRBJ2-5,13,once,TRBV5-1,ASSDSGTSEETQY
TRBJ1-2,11,once,TRBV6-5,ASSPRQGVEVT
TRBJ1-2,12,few,TRBV30,AWSKRGRTYGYT
TRBJ1-2,13,-,TRBV5-1,ASSFAGTGGYGYT
TRBJ2-7,13,-,TRBV28,ASSARTSGGYEQY
TRBJ1-3,14,-,TRBV7-8,ASSLLTARGGNTIY
TRBJ2-1,10,-,TRBV7-9,ASSLAPGGWF
TRBJ2-2,11,-,TRBV28,ASSLVSVGELF
TRBJ1-2,11,-,TRBV28,ASSLRGGYGYT
TRBJ2-1,13,-,TRBV7-7,ASSLNAGGYNEQF
TRBJ2-5,13,-,TRBV5-1,ASSLVQGGGETQY
TRBJ2-1,14,few,TRBV4-1,ASSLRTSGKYNEQF
TRBJ1-1,14,-,TRBV5-4,ASSFFPGGGNTEAF
TRBJ1-5,10,-,TRBV28,ASSQFDQPQH
TRBJ2-7,12,few,TRBV5-1,ASSLIGGPGEQY
TRBJ2-7,14,once,TRBV2,ASSEGEAKPPYEQY
TRBJ2-1,14,once,TRBV5-1,ASSFGTSGFYNEQF
TRBJ2-1,13,-,TRBV5-1,ASSPQGQRNNEQF
TRBJ2-1,13,-,TRBV11-2,ASSLLPSSYNEQF
TRBJ2-5,10,-,TRBV18,ASSPSQETQY
TRBJ1-1,11,-,TRBV19,ASRTGMNTEAF
TRBJ2-7,13,-,TRBV28,ASSLGTGRLAEQY
TRBJ1-1,13,-,TRBV6-6,ASSYAGQGGTEAF
TRBJ1-2,12,-,TRBV19,ASSISNSNYGYT
TRBJ2-5,13,-,TRBV5-4,ASSSGLADQETQY
TRBJ2-7,12,few,TRBV5-1,ASSSSGGGYEQY
TRBJ2-2,13,few,TRBV30,AWIPGTGVTGELF
TRBJ2-5,13,-,TRBV19,ASSIGLRYQETQY
TRBJ2-1,11,-,TRBV19,ASSLGQAYEQF
TRBJ1-6,10,-,TRBV19,ASSIRFSPLH
TRBJ1-1,12,once,TRBV5-1,ASTTLGQRTEAF
TRBJ1-5,12,-,TRBV2,ASTTDRAGQPQH
TRBJ2-1,18,-,TRBV4-2,ASSQVSGLAGGSSYNEQF